The present T cell receptor (beta chain) was sequenced within a study of memory CD4+ T cells and cytomegalovirus serostatus. In the original workflow: After removing out-of-frame reads, around 2 million distinct TCRbeta sequences remained. Some clones are missing from TCRdb's copy, which holds only in-frame ones; the method was immunoSEQ multiplex PCR. Clone size and the V and J calls come from that table; the DNA yielded D and trimming. The sample contains about 96,000 clones, approximately 80% of which appear only once. Single viable CD3+CD4+CD8-CD45RO+ cells were sorted as the memory CD4+ T cells. The CDR3 covers 14 residues. Germline V gene data show CDR1 as SGHNT and CDR2 as YYREEE (reference sequence). The V end lost 3 bases, the J end lost 4 bases, and 13 bases lay between the germline ends.

The sequencing input was memory CD4+ T cells from blood. The chain links TRBV5-4 to TRBJ1-2; perhaps TRBD1 as D (6 bases). The sequence was obtained from an adult in good health and CMV-seropositive. The CDR3: CASSSTGGAYGYTF. The CDR3 region has the DNA TGTGCCAGCAGCTCAACGGGGGGGGCCTATGGCTACACCTTC. Full variable domain (outside the CDR3, taken from reference TRBV5-4 and TRBJ1-2): ETGVTQSPTHLIKTRGQQVTLRCSSQSGHNTVSWYQQALGQGPQFIFQYYREEENGRGNFPPRFSGLQFPNYSSELNVNALELDDSALYLCASSSTGGAYGYTFGSGTRLTVV.